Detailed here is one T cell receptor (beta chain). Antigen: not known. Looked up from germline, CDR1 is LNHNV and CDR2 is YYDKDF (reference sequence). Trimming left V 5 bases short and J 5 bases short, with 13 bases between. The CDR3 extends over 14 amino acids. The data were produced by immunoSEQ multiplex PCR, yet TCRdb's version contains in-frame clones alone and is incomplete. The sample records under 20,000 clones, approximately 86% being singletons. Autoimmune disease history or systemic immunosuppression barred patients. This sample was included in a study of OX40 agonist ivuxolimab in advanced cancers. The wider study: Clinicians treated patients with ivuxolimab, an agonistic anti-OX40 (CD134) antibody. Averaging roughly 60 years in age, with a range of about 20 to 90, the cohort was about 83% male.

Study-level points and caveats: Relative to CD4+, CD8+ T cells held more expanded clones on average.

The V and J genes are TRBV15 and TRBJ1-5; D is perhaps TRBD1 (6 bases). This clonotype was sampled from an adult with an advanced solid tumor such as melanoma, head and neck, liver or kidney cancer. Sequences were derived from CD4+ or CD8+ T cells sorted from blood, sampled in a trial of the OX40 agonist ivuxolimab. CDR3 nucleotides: TGTGCCACCAGCCTCGGGACATTCGATCAGCCCCAGCATTTT. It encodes CATSLGTFDQPQHF.